The 20 T cell receptor beta chains below come from one sample, sequenced in a study of blood T cell repertoires in COVID-19 (TCRdb year 2020). The protocol used for the library was the immunoSEQ multiplex PCR assay. Imported from immuneACCESS, the table was reduced by TCRdb to in-frame sequences with V and J called. These copies leave out some clones; in studies compared against another copy, an unresolved V gene accounts for under half, and the cause of the remainder is not known. This sample is represented by tens of thousands of clones; 70% to 90% of them were singletons. The ten most abundant clones make up about 3% of the sample. What was sequenced was peripheral blood. These receptors all come from a woman of 80 years or more with COVID-19, enrolled during active disease.

The chain has TRBV3-1 (or the pseudogene TRBV3-2) and TRBJ2-3; 10 bases align to TRBD2. Trimming cost V 3 bases and J 0 bases; bases outside gene matches: 3. The V gene's germline CDR1 is LGHDT and CDR2 YNNKEL (reference sequence). This CDR3 has 16 residues. The CDR3: CASSHGLAVSTDTQYF. CDR3 DNA: TGTGCCAGCAGCCACGGACTAGCGGTTAGCACAGATACGCAGTATTTT.

The chain has TRBV7-9 and TRBJ2-5, with 9 positions matching TRBD1. Germline lookup yields CDR1 SEHNR and CDR2 FQNEAQ (reference sequence). This CDR3 contains 15 residues. After removal of 4 bases from V and 4 bases from J, the junction contained 7 bases not matched to a gene. CDR3 sequence: CASSSRDREGETQYF. CDR3 nucleotide sequence: TGTGCCAGCAGCTCCCGGGACAGGGAAGGAGAGACCCAGTACTTC. Drawing the rest from reference TRBV7-9 and TRBJ2-5, the complete variable domain is DTGVSQNPRHKITKRGQNVTFRCDPISEHNRLYWYRQTLGQGPEFLTYFQNEAQLEKSRLLSDRFSAERPKGSFSTLEIQRTEQGDSAMYLCASSSRDREGETQYFGPGTRLLVL.

This chain joins TRBV7-9 and TRBJ1-6; no clear D. From germline, CDR1 is SEHNR and CDR2 FQNEAQ (reference sequence). The CDR3 is made up of 12 amino acids. V lost 3 bases and J 8 bases, leaving 5 bases between the germline ends. The CDR3 nucleotides read TGTGCCAGCAGCTTTAGCCATTCACCCCTCCACTTT. Encoded protein: CASSFSHSPLHF.

Here the CDR3 DNA reads TGTGCCAGCCGTCCCGGGACAGGGTTGGGTGAAAAACTGTTTTTT. The encoded protein is CASRPGTGLGEKLFF. The J gene is TRBJ1-4, the V gene TRBV28; 9 bases match TRBD1. The CDR3 consists of 15 residues. Germline V gives CDR1 MDHEN, CDR2 SYDVKM. The trim removed 8 bases at V and 7 bases at J, leaving 11 bases unmatched.

This clone came up a few times. V and J are TRBV7-8 and TRBJ2-1, with a weak D call TRBD1 (6 bases). The CDR3 sequence is 15 residues long. Looked up from germline, CDR1 is SGHVS and CDR2 is FQNEAQ. With 5 bases removed from V and 1 base from J, the gap between germline ends came to 12 bases. The CDR3 here is CASSRDRSSYNEQFF. In DNA, the CDR3 is TGTGCCAGCAGCCGCGACAGGTCTTCCTACAATGAGCAGTTCTTC.

The J gene is TRBJ1-1, the V gene TRBV6-5; TRBD1 is a possible D gene (6 bases). This CDR3 has 13 amino acids. V lost 0 bases to trimming and J lost 11 bases, with 13 bases between them. Germline V gene lookup returns CDR1 MNHEY and CDR2 SVGAGI. The CDR3 bases are TGTGCCAGCAGTTACTCTGGGGGCCAAACCGCTTTCTTT. This translates into CASSYSGGQTAFF.

This clone was observed a single time. The chain employs TRBV6-5 and TRBJ1-2, with a possible D match to TRBD1 (5 bases). The CDR3 is 15 residues long. CDR1 is MNHEY, CDR2 SVGAGI, per germline. V was trimmed by 6 bases and J by 6 bases, leaving 20 bases between them. Here the CDR3 DNA reads TGTGCCAGCAGGGCGGGACGGTCCTTAGGGGATGGCTACACCTTC. Its translation is CASRAGRSLGDGYTF.

V gene TRBV11-1 combines with J gene TRBJ1-2; the D gene is possibly TRBD1 (5 bases). With 5 bases removed from V and 7 bases from J, the gap between germline ends came to 17 bases. Germline loops: CDR1 SGHAT, CDR2 FQDESV (reference sequence). This CDR3 has 14 amino acids. The CDR3 DNA reads TGTGCCAGCAGCCTTCCGGGCAGGGCGCCTGGCTACACCTTC. The encoded protein is CASSLPGRAPGYTF.

The V call is TRBV6-6, the J call TRBJ1-4, with TRBD1 identical over 7 bases. J lost 8 bases, V lost 3 bases, and 12 bases had no gene match. CDR3 length equals 16 residues. The germline V gene has CDR1 MNHNY and CDR2 SVGAGI (reference sequence). DNA for the CDR3: TGTGCCAGCAGTTATAAAGACAGGGACCCATCCGAAAAACTGTTTTTT. It specifies CASSYKDRDPSEKLFF.

This sequence joins TRBV28 and TRBJ2-1; 7 bases map to TRBD2. Germline loops: CDR1 MDHEN, CDR2 SYDVKM. V dropped 8 bases and J dropped 6; count of bases not matched to a gene: 13. The CDR3 runs to 15 residues. The CDR3 region has the DNA TGTGCCAGCTGGGCCTGGGGGAGGGGTGGCAATGAGCAGTTCTTC. Its protein product is CASWAWGRGGNEQFF.

The genes are TRBV6-6 and TRBJ2-7, with 9 bases that match TRBD1. CDR1 MNHNY and CDR2 SVGAGI come from the germline V gene (reference sequence). J was trimmed by 1 base and V by 5 bases; bases with no gene match: 6. CDR3 size: 15 residues. CDR3 bases: TGTGCCAGCAGTCCCGGACAGGGGAAGTCCTACGAGCAGTACTTC. Its protein product is CASSPGQGKSYEQYF.

The gene calls are TRBV7-9 and TRBJ1-5; TRBD1 matches at 9 bases. Germline CDR1 is SEHNR and CDR2 is FQNEAQ (reference sequence). Trimming took 1 base from V and 4 from J; bases not matched to a gene: 5. The CDR3 loop spans 16 amino acids. CDR3 protein: CASSLGDRVRNQPQHF. CDR3 bases: TGTGCCAGCAGCTTAGGGGACAGGGTACGTAATCAGCCCCAGCATTTT.

The chain recombines TRBV12-5 with TRBJ2-1; the D gene is possibly TRBD1 (5 bases). This CDR3 comprises 14 residues. Germline lookup yields CDR1 LGHNT and CDR2 FRNRAP. Trimming removed 1 base at V and 13 bases at J, with 17 bases between. CDR3 protein: CASGLEGHRAGQFF. The CDR3 bases are TGTGCTAGTGGTTTGGAAGGACACCGGGCTGGACAGTTCTTC.

V gene TRBV27 combines with J gene TRBJ2-1; 14 bases line up with TRBD2. Looked up from germline, CDR1 is MNHEY and CDR2 is SMNVEV (reference sequence). After removal of 4 bases from V and 7 bases from J, the junction contained 3 bases not matched to a gene. The CDR3 is 15 amino acids. The CDR3, as DNA: TGTGCCAGCAGTTCGGGACTAGCGGGAGTGAATGAGCAGTTCTTC. Protein: CASSSGLAGVNEQFF.

J is TRBJ2-1 and V is TRBV11-2, with 9 bases identical to TRBD1. This CDR3 comprises 16 residues. Germline V gene sequence: CDR1 SGHAT, CDR2 FQNNGV. The J segment lost 5 bases and the V segment lost 3 bases, leaving 8 bases of the junction unmatched. CDR3 sequence (DNA): TGTGCCAGCAGCTTCGTACAGGGGGCGAGGAACAATGAGCAGTTCTTC. The encoded protein is CASSFVQGARNNEQFF. Drawing the rest from reference TRBV11-2 and TRBJ2-1, the complete variable domain is EAGVAQSPRYKIIEKRQSVAFWCNPISGHATLYWYQQILGQGPKLLIQFQNNGVVDDSQLPKDRFSAERLKGVDSTLKIQPAKLEDSAVYLCASSFVQGARNNEQFFGPGTRLTVL.

V and J are TRBV9 and TRBJ1-2, with TRBD1 identical over 8 bases. CDR1 SGDLS and CDR2 YYNGEE come from the germline V gene. The CDR3 spans 17 residues. After removal of 0 bases from V and 2 bases from J, the junction contained 9 bases not matched to a gene. The CDR3 spells CASSVGTGISGNYGYTF. The CDR3 bases are TGTGCCAGCAGCGTAGGGACAGGGATTTCGGGAAACTATGGCTACACCTTC.

V and J are TRBV30 and TRBJ2-5; perhaps TRBD1 as D (5 bases). Germline V gene sequence: CDR1 GTSNPN, CDR2 SVGIG (reference sequence). Trimming removed 3 bases at V and 3 bases at J, with 11 bases between. The CDR3 covers 13 residues. For the CDR3, the DNA is TGTGCCTGGAGCTCTAGGGGAAAAGAGACCCAGTACTTC. This codes for CAWSSRGKETQYF.

The rearrangement joins TRBV5-1 to TRBJ1-1; 8 bases are shared with TRBD1. The CDR3 contains 15 residues. Germline CDR1 reads SGHRS; CDR2 reads YFSETQ. The junction had 7 bases not matched to a gene; V was cut back by 5 bases and J by 1 base. CDR3 in amino acids: CASRRWTGRNTEAFF. Here the CDR3 DNA reads TGCGCCAGCAGGCGCTGGACAGGGAGGAACACTGAAGCTTTCTTT.

The gene calls are TRBV9 and TRBJ1-6; the match to TRBD1 covers 7 bases. CDR1 and CDR2 (germline): SGDLS, YYNGEE. The length of the CDR3 is 14 residues. V shed 3 bases and J 10 bases; nucleotides not matched to a gene: 7. The CDR3 spells CASSDGTEGSPLHF. The CDR3 DNA follows: TGTGCCAGCAGCGACGGGACAGAAGGATCACCCCTCCACTTT.

The CDR3 region is CASSLDRLDYGYTF. CDR3 nucleotide sequence: TGTGCCAGCAGTCTGGACAGGTTAGACTATGGCTACACCTTC. The genes are TRBV6-5 and TRBJ1-2; 7 bases line up with TRBD1. Germline-derived CDR1 and CDR2 are MNHEY and SVGAGI. Trimming took 5 bases from V and 3 from J; bases not matched to a gene: 6. CDR3 size: 14 residues.